This T cell receptor (beta chain) was retrieved from a study of OX40 agonist ivuxolimab in advanced cancers. The overall study: Ivuxolimab, an agonistic anti-OX40 (CD134) antibody, was given to patients.

Using immunoSEQ multiplex PCR, the repertoire was profiled, and TCRdb retains in-frame clones only, with some absent. The sample consists of about 42,000 clones, 75% to 90% of them appearing once. There are 14 residues in the CDR3. Germline V CDR1 and CDR2: SGHRS, YFSETQ. Trimming removed 4 bases from V and 2 bases from J, with 13 bases in between. This TCR was sampled from an adult with an advanced solid tumor such as melanoma, head and neck, liver or kidney cancer. V gene TRBV5-1 combines with J gene TRBJ2-7, with D possibly being TRBD2 (7 bases). Sequences were derived from CD4+ or CD8+ T cells sorted from blood, sampled in a trial of the OX40 agonist ivuxolimab. CDR3 loop: CASSEQGGTYEQYF. CDR3 in DNA: TGCGCCAGCAGCGAACAGGGAGGGACCTACGAGCAGTACTTC.